A single sample gave rise to the 2 T cell receptor beta chains below, sequenced in a study of blood T cell repertoires in COVID-19. Assay: immunoSEQ multiplex PCR; the TCRdb copy retains only in-frame clones and omits some. Among about 75,000 clones listed, approximately 90% were seen once. Source material: peripheral blood. These receptors all come from a woman aged 50 to 60 with acute or convalescent COVID-19.

This chain uses TRBV30 with TRBJ1-1; a weak D match, TRBD1 (6 bases). The CDR3 has 15 residues. Germline CDR1 is GTSNPN and CDR2 is SVGIG (reference sequence). Between the trimmed V and J ends, which lost 0 bases and 10 bases, there was a span of 21 bases. The CDR3 bases are TGTGCCTGGAGTGTACTTCGGGCGCGGAGGGGGGGAGCTTTCTTT. It yields the protein CAWSVLRARRGGAFF.

The V call is TRBV3-1 (or the pseudogene TRBV3-2), the J call TRBJ1-4; TRBD1 might be the D (5 bases). The CDR3 spans 17 residues. Trimming cost V 1 base and J 1 base, with 13 bases left between them. Germline loops: CDR1 LGHDT, CDR2 YNNKEL (reference sequence). CDR3 sequence: CASSQAAGVGTNEKLFF. The CDR3 DNA reads TGTGCCAGCAGCCAAGCCGCGGGGGTCGGAACTAATGAAAAACTGTTTTTT.